One sample yielded the 29 T cell receptor beta chains listed below, sequenced in a study of OX40 agonist ivuxolimab in advanced cancers. Profiled with immunoSEQ multiplex PCR; TCRdb holds only in-frame clones, not every one. The data show roughly 72,000 clones, with 89% seen just once and approximately 10% held by the top ten. Sequencing was performed on CD4+ or CD8+ T cells sorted from blood, taken in a trial of the OX40 agonist ivuxolimab. Receptors were obtained from an adult with an advanced solid tumor such as melanoma, head and neck, liver or kidney cancer.

The CDR3: CASARGERATNEKLFF. CDR3 nucleotides: TGTGCCAGCGCTCGGGGGGAGCGTGCAACTAATGAAAAACTGTTTTTT. The genes are TRBV7-9 and TRBJ1-4; a possible D gene is TRBD1 (5 bases). The CDR3 totals 16 residues. Germline assignment: CDR1 SEHNR and CDR2 FQNEAQ (reference sequence). The V end was cut by 8 bases, the J end by 0 bases, with 16 bases between.

The chain is built from TRBV7-3 and TRBJ2-2; 7 positions match TRBD2. The germline V gene has CDR1 SGHTA and CDR2 FQGTGA. J gave up 6 bases and V 4 bases, and 5 bases lay outside the gene matches. The CDR3 covers 14 residues. The DNA of the CDR3 is TGTGCCAGCAGCTCAGGGAGGGATTCCGGGGAGCTGTTTTTT. Protein product: CASSSGRDSGELFF.

The chain recombines TRBV12-5 with TRBJ2-5, with a possible D match to TRBD1 (5 bases). Germline V gives CDR1 LGHNT, CDR2 FRNRAP. Trimming took 7 bases from V and 4 from J, leaving 13 bases between them. This CDR3 is built from 13 residues. CDR3 region: CASERGLGETQYF. The CDR3, as DNA: TGTGCTAGTGAAAGGGGTTTGGGAGAGACCCAGTACTTC.

V usage is TRBV5-5 and J usage is TRBJ2-7, with D possibly matching TRBD2 (5 bases). This CDR3 spans 16 amino acids. V lost 4 bases, J lost 0 bases, and 17 bases lay in between. The V gene's germline CDR1 is SGHKS and CDR2 YYEKEE (reference sequence). The CDR3: CASSLEGSGSSYEQYF. DNA of the CDR3: TGTGCCAGCAGCCTAGAAGGGAGTGGCAGCTCCTACGAGCAGTACTTC.

V and J are TRBV5-5 and TRBJ2-5, with a tentative D call TRBD1 (5 bases). The CDR3 consists of 13 residues. Germline V lookup: CDR1 SGHKS, CDR2 YYEKEE (reference sequence). Trimming removed 2 bases from V and 5 bases from J, with 10 bases in between. The CDR3 protein is CASSLAGLETQYF. The CDR3 DNA reads TGTGCCAGCAGCTTAGCAGGGCTGGAGACCCAGTACTTC.

The table lists this clone with a count of one. V and J are TRBV7-8 and TRBJ1-1; 9 positions agree with TRBD1. Trimming cost V 5 bases and J 7 bases; bases outside gene matches: 8. Germline V lookup: CDR1 SGHVS, CDR2 FQNEAQ. CDR3 size: 14 residues. This CDR3 reads CASSRGTGFDEAFF. The CDR3 nucleotides are TGTGCCAGCAGCCGGGGGACAGGGTTTGATGAAGCTTTCTTT.

V gene TRBV10-3 combines with J gene TRBJ2-1, with a tentative D call TRBD1 (5 bases). Germline loops: CDR1 ENHRY, CDR2 SYGVKD. V dropped 4 bases and J dropped 2 bases, with 6 bases sitting between them. This CDR3 has 13 amino acids. The chain's CDR3 is CAISVTAYNEQFF. CDR3 DNA: TGTGCCATCAGTGTGACAGCCTACAATGAGCAGTTCTTC.

J is TRBJ2-2 and V is TRBV7-2, with 9 bases that match TRBD1. The CDR3 runs to 16 residues. In germline, CDR1 is SGHTA, CDR2 FQGNSA. V dropped 6 bases and J dropped 4; count of bases not matched to a gene: 9. The CDR3 region is CASRPTGGRGTGELFF. In DNA, the CDR3 is TGTGCCAGCAGACCAACAGGGGGCCGTGGCACCGGGGAGCTGTTTTTT. The full variable domain, completed using reference TRBV7-2 and TRBJ2-2, is GAGVSQSPSNKVTEKGKDVELRCDPISGHTALYWYRQSLGQGLEFLIYFQGNSAPDKSGLPSDRFSAERTGGSVSTLTIQRTQQEDSAVYLCASRPTGGRGTGELFFGEGSRLTVL.

The chain has TRBV18 and TRBJ1-2; 8 nucleotides align to TRBD1. Germline trimming cut 6 bases from V and 6 bases from J; bases unmatched to any gene: 6. The CDR3 spans 13 residues. Per the germline V gene, CDR1 is KGHSH and CDR2 is LQKENI. The CDR3 DNA reads as TGTGCCAGCTCCATGACAGGGGACGATGGCTACACCTTC. It yields the protein CASSMTGDDGYTF. Looking up the rest from reference TRBV18 and TRBJ1-2 gives the full variable domain: NAGVMQNPRHLVRRRGQEARLRCSPMKGHSHVYWYRQLPEEGLKFMVYLQKENIIDESGMPKERFSAEFPKEGPSILRIQQVVRGDSAAYFCASSMTGDDGYTFGSGTRLTVV.

The chain couples TRBV9 to TRBJ2-3; possibly TRBD1 for D (6 bases). This CDR3 has 12 amino acids. Germline lookup yields CDR1 SGDLS and CDR2 YYNGEE. Trimming pared 3 bases from V and 5 bases from J, leaving 7 bases between. The CDR3 here is CASSADRDTQYF. The CDR3 bases are TGTGCCAGCAGCGCGGACAGAGATACGCAGTATTTT.

The chain has TRBV6-1 and TRBJ2-1; TRBD1 matches at 8 bases. Looked up from germline, CDR1 is MNHNS and CDR2 is SASEGT. The CDR3 has 15 residues. V lost 3 bases and J lost 6; bases outside the gene matches: 7. CDR3 sequence reads: CASSDVGRGLNEQFF. CDR3 coding DNA: TGTGCCAGCAGTGACGTGGGCAGGGGGCTCAATGAGCAGTTCTTC.

This chain links TRBV21-1 with TRBJ2-2; the table's D call TRBD1 went unverified against the DNA. TRBV21-1 is given as a pseudogene. CDR3 size: 16 residues. The CDR3 sequence: CASSKGGTGETGELFF. In DNA form, the CDR3 reads TGTGCCAGCAGCAAAGGTGGGACAGGCGAGACCGGGGAGCTGTTTTTT.

The chain has TRBV5-1 and TRBJ2-5, with TRBD2 identical over 7 bases. Germline lookup yields CDR1 SGHRS and CDR2 YFSETQ. The CDR3 totals 15 residues. V shed 0 bases and J 4 bases; nucleotides not matched to a gene: 6. This CDR3 reads CASSLGDSGRETQYF. CDR3 nucleotide sequence: TGCGCCAGCAGCTTGGGAGATAGCGGGCGAGAGACCCAGTACTTC. The full variable domain, in which reference TRBV5-1 and TRBJ2-5 provide the parts outside the CDR3, is KAGVTQTPRYLIKTRGQQVTLSCSPISGHRSVSWYQQTPGQGLQFLFEYFSETQRNKGNFPGRFSGRQFSNSRSEMNVSTLELGDSALYLCASSLGDSGRETQYFGPGTRLLVL.

The chain uses TRBV7-2 and TRBJ1-1; D not resolved. The germline V and J ends were trimmed by 5 bases and 5 bases, with 12 bases remaining between them. This CDR3 has 13 residues. CDR1 is SGHTA, CDR2 FQGNSA, per germline. CDR3 nucleotides: TGTGCCAGCAGCATTGAACGGGGTACTGAAGCTTTCTTT. The encoded protein is CASSIERGTEAFF.

The CDR3 spells CASSRDRDTDTQYF. CDR3 DNA: TGTGCCAGTTCCCGGGACAGGGACACAGATACGCAGTATTTT. This chain joins TRBV2 and TRBJ2-3; TRBD1 agrees at 9 bases. Germline V CDR1 and CDR2: SNHLY, FYNNEI. This CDR3 has 14 residues. The V gene end was trimmed by 9 bases and the J gene end by 2 bases; junction bases not matched to a gene: 6.

The chain has TRBV9 and TRBJ1-6; D ambiguous. CDR1 and CDR2 from the germline V gene are SGDLS and YYNGEE. CDR3 length: 17 amino acids. Trimming shortened V by 4 bases and J by 1 base, and 15 bases separated the two germline ends. CDR3 in DNA: TGTGCCAGCAGCTTACTCGCCCAAGGGTCCTATAATTCACCCCTCCACTTT. Translation: CASSLLAQGSYNSPLHF.

This clone was counted a single time. V is TRBV5-1 and J is TRBJ2-1, with TRBD2 identical over 9 bases. Germline V gene sequence: CDR1 SGHRS, CDR2 YFSETQ. The CDR3 length is 15 residues. Trimming took 1 base from V and 4 from J; bases not matched to a gene: 3. Written as DNA, the CDR3 is TGCGCCAGCAGCTTGTCGACTAGCGGTTACAATGAGCAGTTCTTC. Its protein is CASSLSTSGYNEQFF.

The chain recombines TRBV6-6 with TRBJ1-5, with D uncertain. CDR1 MNHNY and CDR2 SVGAGI come from the germline V gene (reference sequence). Between the trimmed V and J ends, which lost 8 bases and 6 bases, there was a span of 14 bases. The CDR3 is made up of 13 amino acids. The CDR3 loop is CASALILRQPQHF. Written as DNA, the CDR3 is TGTGCCAGCGCCTTGATTCTTCGTCAGCCCCAGCATTTT.

This clone has only a few counts. J is TRBJ1-2 and V is TRBV28, with D maybe TRBD1 (5 bases). V lost 6 bases to trimming and J lost 8 bases, with 16 bases between them. The germline gives CDR1 MDHEN, CDR2 SYDVKM. The CDR3 is made up of 13 amino acids. DNA of the CDR3: TGTGCCAGCAGGCCTATGTTCAGGGAAGGCTACACCTTC. It encodes CASRPMFREGYTF.

V usage is TRBV5-5 and J usage is TRBJ1-3; D unclear. Germline CDR1 SGHKS, CDR2 YYEKEE (reference sequence). Trimming pared 3 bases from V and 0 bases from J, leaving 4 bases between. The CDR3 is made up of 13 amino acids. DNA for the CDR3: TGTGCCAGCAGCTCTGTCTCTGGAAACACCATATATTTT. Its protein product is CASSSVSGNTIYF.

J is TRBJ2-7 and V is TRBV10-1, with D hard to call. CDR3 length equals 14 residues. Trimming pared 0 bases from V and 7 bases from J, leaving 13 bases between. Germline CDR1 and CDR2: WNHNN and SYGVQD (reference sequence). CDR3 amino acids: CASSESSGSTEQYF. In DNA form, the CDR3 reads TGCGCCAGCAGTGAGTCGAGTGGGTCTACTGAGCAGTACTTC.

The chain employs TRBV6-6 and TRBJ2-3; D uncertain. This CDR3 has 13 residues. The germline V gene has CDR1 MNHNY and CDR2 SVGAGI (reference sequence). V was shortened by 2 bases and J by 2 bases, with 5 bases between the two germline ends. The CDR3 sequence: CASSYPFTDTQYF. The CDR3 DNA reads TGTGCCAGCAGTTACCCTTTCACAGATACGCAGTATTTT.

DNA of the CDR3: TGCGCCAGCAGCTTGGCTCTAGCGGGAGGGAATCGTGAGCAGTTCTTC. It yields the protein CASSLALAGGNREQFF. The chain is built from TRBV5-1 and TRBJ2-1, with 12 nucleotides matching TRBD2. The ends lost 0 bases at V and 9 bases at J; junction bases unmatched: 7. The CDR3 contains 16 residues. Per the germline V gene, CDR1 is SGHRS and CDR2 is YFSETQ.

The V and J genes are TRBV7-2 and TRBJ2-7; D perhaps matches TRBD1 (6 bases). Germline CDR1 reads SGHTA; CDR2 reads FQGNSA. Trimming left V 2 bases short and J 0 bases short, with 11 bases between. The CDR3 extends over 15 amino acids. The CDR3 coding sequence is TGTGCCAGCAGCTTATCCCAGGGGCTCTCCTACGAGCAGTACTTC. It specifies CASSLSQGLSYEQYF.

The V gene is TRBV10-3, the J gene TRBJ2-2; D is unclear. The CDR3 runs to 14 residues. V shed 3 bases and J shed 1 base, with 6 bases lying between them. Germline CDR1 ENHRY, CDR2 SYGVKD. The CDR3 region is CAISDRLNTGELFF. CDR3 in DNA: TGTGCCATCAGTGACAGACTGAACACCGGGGAGCTGTTTTTT.

This clone has more than one count but fewer than ten. V gene TRBV5-1 combines with J gene TRBJ2-5; 10 bases align to TRBD1. Unmatched junction bases numbered 1, after V lost 5 bases and J lost 3 bases. This CDR3 region has 13 residues. Germline V CDR1 and CDR2: SGHRS, YFSETQ. The CDR3 region is CASRTGGEETQYF. As DNA, the CDR3 is TGCGCCAGCAGGACAGGGGGCGAAGAGACCCAGTACTTC. Looking up the rest from reference TRBV5-1 and TRBJ2-5 gives the full variable domain: KAGVTQTPRYLIKTRGQQVTLSCSPISGHRSVSWYQQTPGQGLQFLFEYFSETQRNKGNFPGRFSGRQFSNSRSEMNVSTLELGDSALYLCASRTGGEETQYFGPGTRLLVL.

This clone has just one count. The chain carries TRBV5-1 and TRBJ2-3; D could derive from TRBD1 or TRBD2 (6 bases each). Germline assignment: CDR1 SGHRS and CDR2 YFSETQ. The V and J ends lost 0 bases and 2 bases respectively, with 13 bases between them. The CDR3 totals 16 residues. CDR3 nucleotide sequence: TGCGCCAGCAGCTTGGACGGGGGACACACCACAGATACGCAGTATTTT. This encodes CASSLDGGHTTDTQYF.

This sequence joins TRBV7-8 and TRBJ1-1; 7 nucleotides agree with TRBD1. The CDR3 runs to 17 residues. Germline CDR1 and CDR2: SGHVS and FQNEAQ. Trimming removed 2 bases from V and 5 bases from J; junction bases left unmatched: 14. CDR3 coding DNA: TGTGCCAGCAGCTTACGGGGGCGGGACAGCGTGGCGACTGAAGCTTTCTTT. Its protein product is CASSLRGRDSVATEAFF.

This clone was picked up one time. V is TRBV11-2 and J is TRBJ2-7; weak D call: TRBD2 (6 bases). V lost 5 bases and J 4 bases, leaving 12 bases between the germline ends. The CDR3 is 13 amino acids. Germline V gene lookup returns CDR1 SGHAT and CDR2 FQNNGV. CDR3 residues: CASSLRAGYEQYF. The DNA of the CDR3 is TGTGCCAGCAGCCTTCGGGCGGGATACGAGCAGTACTTC.